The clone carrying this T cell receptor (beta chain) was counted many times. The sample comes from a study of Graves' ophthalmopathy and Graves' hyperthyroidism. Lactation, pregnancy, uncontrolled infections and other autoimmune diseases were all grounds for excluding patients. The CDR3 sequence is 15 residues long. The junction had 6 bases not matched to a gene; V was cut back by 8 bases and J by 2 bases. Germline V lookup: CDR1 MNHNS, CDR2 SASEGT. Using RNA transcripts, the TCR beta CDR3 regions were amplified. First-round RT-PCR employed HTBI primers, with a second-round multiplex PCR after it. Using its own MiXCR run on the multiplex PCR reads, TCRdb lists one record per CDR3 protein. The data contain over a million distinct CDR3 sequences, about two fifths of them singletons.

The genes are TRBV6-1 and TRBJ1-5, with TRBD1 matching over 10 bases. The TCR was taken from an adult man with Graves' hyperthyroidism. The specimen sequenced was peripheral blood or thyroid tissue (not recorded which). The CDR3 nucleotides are TGTGCCAGCCTAAGGGACAGGGGCGGCAATCAGCCCCAGCATTTT. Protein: CASLRDRGGNQPQHF.